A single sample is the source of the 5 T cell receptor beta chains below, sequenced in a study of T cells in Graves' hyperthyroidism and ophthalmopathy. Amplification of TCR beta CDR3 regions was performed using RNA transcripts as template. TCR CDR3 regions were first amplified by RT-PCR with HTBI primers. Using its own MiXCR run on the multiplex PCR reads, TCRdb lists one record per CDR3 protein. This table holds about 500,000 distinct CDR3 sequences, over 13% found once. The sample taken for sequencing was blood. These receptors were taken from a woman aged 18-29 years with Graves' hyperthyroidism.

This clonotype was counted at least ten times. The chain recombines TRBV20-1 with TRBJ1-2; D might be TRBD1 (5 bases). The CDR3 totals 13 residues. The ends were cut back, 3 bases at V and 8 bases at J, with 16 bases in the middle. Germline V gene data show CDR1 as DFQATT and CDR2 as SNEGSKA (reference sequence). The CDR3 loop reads CSARLRAIRGYTF. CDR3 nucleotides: TGCAGTGCTAGGCTCAGGGCAATCCGCGGCTACACCTTC.

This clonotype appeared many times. The CDR3 DNA is TGCAGTGCTAGAGTCCGAGCGGGGGCTAGCACAGATACGCAGTATTTT. Its translation: CSARVRAGASTDTQYF. The chain has TRBV20-1 and TRBJ2-3; 8 positions match TRBD2. CDR1 and CDR2 (germline): DFQATT, SNEGSKA (reference sequence). The J segment lost 0 bases and the V segment lost 1 base, leaving 6 bases of the junction unmatched. This CDR3 is built from 16 residues.

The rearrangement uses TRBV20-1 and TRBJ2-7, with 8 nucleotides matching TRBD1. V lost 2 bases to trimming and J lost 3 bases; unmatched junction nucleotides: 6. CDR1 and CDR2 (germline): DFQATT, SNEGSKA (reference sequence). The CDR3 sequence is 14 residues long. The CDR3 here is CSARRFGQGYEQYF. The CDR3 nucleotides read TGCAGTGCTAGAAGGTTCGGACAGGGCTACGAGCAGTACTTC.

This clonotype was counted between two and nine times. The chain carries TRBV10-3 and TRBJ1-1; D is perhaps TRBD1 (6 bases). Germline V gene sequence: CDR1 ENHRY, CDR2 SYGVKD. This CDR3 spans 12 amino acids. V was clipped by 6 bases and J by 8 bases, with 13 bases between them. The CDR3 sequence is CAISAGQIEAFF. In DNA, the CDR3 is TGTGCCATCAGCGCCGGACAGATAGAAGCTTTCTTT.

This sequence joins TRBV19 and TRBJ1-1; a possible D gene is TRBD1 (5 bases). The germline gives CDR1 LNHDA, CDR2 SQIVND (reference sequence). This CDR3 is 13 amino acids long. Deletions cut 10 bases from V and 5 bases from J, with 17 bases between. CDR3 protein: CATRGRESTEAFF. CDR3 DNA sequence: TGTGCCACCCGTGGCAGGGAATCGACTGAAGCTTTCTTT.